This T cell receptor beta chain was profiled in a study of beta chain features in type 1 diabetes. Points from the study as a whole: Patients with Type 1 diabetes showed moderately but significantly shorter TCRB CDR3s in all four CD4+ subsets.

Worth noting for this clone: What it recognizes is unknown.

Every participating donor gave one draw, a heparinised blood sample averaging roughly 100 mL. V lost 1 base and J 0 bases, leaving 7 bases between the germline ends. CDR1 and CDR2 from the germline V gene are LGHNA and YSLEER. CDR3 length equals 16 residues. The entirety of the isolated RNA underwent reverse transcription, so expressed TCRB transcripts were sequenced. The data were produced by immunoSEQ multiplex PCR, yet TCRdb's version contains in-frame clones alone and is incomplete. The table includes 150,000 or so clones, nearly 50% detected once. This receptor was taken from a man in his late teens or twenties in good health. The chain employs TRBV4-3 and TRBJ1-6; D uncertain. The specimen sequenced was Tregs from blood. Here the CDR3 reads CASSQVKSSYNSPLHF. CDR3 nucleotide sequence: TGCGCCAGCAGCCAAGTTAAATCCTCCTATAATTCACCCCTCCACTTT.